Given below is one TCR beta chain in context. In germline, CDR1 is LGHDT, CDR2 YNNKEL (reference sequence). The V gene end was trimmed by 9 bases and the J gene end by 1 base; junction bases not matched to a gene: 9. This CDR3 is built from 15 residues. The data are from a study of blood T cell repertoires in COVID-19. The wider study: Acute and convalescent COVID-19 samples came from the United States, Italy and Spain. PBMCs, B-cell-depleted T cells, or T cells were the source of the cDNA or gDNA that made up the material.

Libraries were prepared by immunoSEQ multiplex PCR; TCRdb keeps only in-frame clonotypes and omits some of them. The sample includes 270,000 or so clones, 82% of them seen just once. The sequenced sample consisted of peripheral blood. The sequence came from a woman between 18 and 30 years old with acute or convalescent COVID-19. The rearrangement joins TRBV3-1 (or the pseudogene TRBV3-2) to TRBJ2-3; 8 bases are a match to TRBD1. The CDR3 nucleotides are TGTGCCAGTACCGGAGACAGGGGCCGCACAGATACGCAGTATTTT. It yields the protein CASTGDRGRTDTQYF.